This TCR beta chain emerged from a study of identical twins. Study observations and caveats: Compared with unrelated sharing, twin-shared out-of-frame alpha sequences had more low-probability sequences. While abundant cord blood beta clonotypes carried fewer insertions, memory repertoires showed no such pattern.

TCRdb re-analysed the 5' RACE reads in MiXCR, keeping a single row per CDR3 protein. The repertoire includes 400,000 to 650,000 distinct CDR3 sequences, about 20% of them detected once, and around 1% sits in the top ten. Germline CDR1 reads LGHNT; CDR2 reads FRNRAP. The V end lost 1 base, the J end lost 1 base, and 5 bases lay between the germline ends. This CDR3 spans 14 amino acids. As regards this clonotype: The antigen is not known.

The same sample was also used in a study of T cells expressing NK-cell markers. From that report: Sorted CD3+CD56+NKG2C+, CD3+CD56+NKG2C- and CD3+CD56-NKG2C+ T cells supplied TCR beta repertoires.

The clonotype originates from a woman between 18 and 30 years old in good health. Specimen: CD4+ T cells sorted from blood. The chain links TRBV12-5 to TRBJ1-5; D not certain. In DNA form, the CDR3 reads TGTGCTAGTGGTTTGGACGGCAGCAATCAGCCCCAGCATTTT. Encoded protein: CASGLDGSNQPQHF. The variable domain in full, completed from reference TRBV12-5 and TRBJ1-5, reads DARVTQTPRHKVTEMGQEVTMRCQPILGHNTVFWYRQTMMQGLELLAYFRNRAPLDDSGMPKDRFSAEMPDATLATLKIQPSEPRDSAVYFCASGLDGSNQPQHFGDGTRLSIL.